A selection of T cell receptor beta chains follows, all from one sample in a study of blood T cell repertoires in COVID-19. Generated by immunoSEQ multiplex PCR, the TCRdb table keeps only in-frame clones and is missing some. The table lists roughly 70,000 clones, roughly 77% of them singletons. Sequencing was carried out using peripheral blood. All receptors derive from a human donor in a cohort sampled during active COVID-19. CDR3s include the opening cysteine and the closing phenylalanine or tryptophan. D genes are given only for firm matches. Expanded clones get a size class; other rows say once, few or many, or leave the size out.

d_call j_call v_call clone_size cdr3_nt cdr3_aa
- TRBJ1-5 TRBV4-1 - TGCGCCAGCAGCCAAGATCAAAACCTATATAGCAATCAGCCCCAGCATTTT CASSQDQNLYSNQPQHF
- TRBJ1-3 TRBV11-2 - TGTGCCAGCAGCGTCACAGGGCGATCTGGAAACACCATATATTTT CASSVTGRSGNTIYF
TRBD1 TRBJ2-2 TRBV6-2/TRBV6-3 - TGTGCCAGCGGTTGGGGGACAGGCGGCCGAAAATTCAACACCGGGGAGCTGTTTTTT CASGWGTGGRKFNTGELFF
- TRBJ2-7 TRBV2 - TGTGCCAGCAGTGGGGGAAGGTGGGGAGACCCCTACGAGCAGTACTTC CASSGGRWGDPYEQYF
TRBD2 TRBJ2-1 TRBV19 few TGTGCCACTTCGCCCGGGACTAGCAGCAATGAGCAGTTCTTC CATSPGTSSNEQFF
- TRBJ1-1 TRBV20-1 - TGCAGTGGGGAGTTCACTGAAGCTTTCTTT CSGEFTEAFF
- TRBJ2-6 TRBV19 - TGTGCCAGTAGGGATGGGGCATATGGGGCCAACGTCCTGACTTTC CASRDGAYGANVLTF
TRBD1 TRBJ1-2 TRBV5-4 - TGTGCCAGCAGCTTAACCGGGACAGGTTTAAGTCTACGTGGCTACACCTTC CASSLTGTGLSLRGYTF
TRBD2 TRBJ2-1 TRBV11-2 - TGTGCCAGCAGCTTAGATCTGCTAGCGGGAGTGGCTGAGCAGTTCTTC CASSLDLLAGVAEQFF
TRBD1 TRBJ1-2 TRBV30 - TGTGCCTGGAGTGGACCGGGACAGGGGGCGGAGAGCTACACCTTC CAWSGPGQGAESYTF
- TRBJ1-5 TRBV4-1 few TGCGCCAGCAGCCAAGATCGAGGTTTCGGCAATCAGCCCCAGCATTTT CASSQDRGFGNQPQHF
TRBD1 TRBJ2-7 TRBV19 - TGTGCCAGTAGTAGGGGACAGGGTAACGACGAGCAGTACTTC CASSRGQGNDEQYF
TRBD2 TRBJ2-3 TRBV25-1 - TGTGCCAGCGGAACTAGCGGGAGGGCCTCTGATACGCAGTATTTT CASGTSGRASDTQYF
- TRBJ2-1 TRBV6-5 - TGTGCCAGCAGTTTCAGCTCCTACAATGAGCAGTTCTTC CASSFSSYNEQFF
- TRBJ1-1 TRBV20-1 - TGCAGGGCCTCGGGCACTGAAGCTTTCTTT CRASGTEAFF
TRBD1 TRBJ1-2 TRBV5-6 - TGTGCCAGCAGCCCGGGACAGCGGAACTATGGCTACACCTTC CASSPGQRNYGYTF
- TRBJ1-2 TRBV21-1 - TGTGCCAGCCCCATAGGGGGGGGCATGGGTGGCTACACCTTC CASPIGGGMGGYTF
- TRBJ2-5 TRBV7-9 - TGTGCCAGCAGCGAAGGGCCTCCGGGGGAGACCCAGTACTTC CASSEGPPGETQYF
TRBD2 TRBJ2-1 TRBV5-1 - TGCGCCAGCAGCTCCGCGGGACTAGCGGGAGACAATGAGCAGTTCTTC CASSSAGLAGDNEQFF
TRBD1 TRBJ2-1 TRBV18 - TGTGCCAGCTCACCCTCGATCCTGACAGGGCGCTCTGAGCAGTTCTTC CASSPSILTGRSEQFF
- TRBJ2-7 TRBV5-1 - TGCGCCAGCAGGACCCAGGGGGGACGGGGCTCCTACGAGCAGTACTTC CASRTQGGRGSYEQYF
- TRBJ2-7 TRBV20-1 - TGCAGTGCTAGGCTAGTCTACGAGCAGTACTTC CSARLVYEQYF
- TRBJ2-6 TRBV5-6 - TGTGCCAGCAGCTTGGGGCCATCCTCTGGGGCCAACGTCCTGACTTTC CASSLGPSSGANVLTF
- TRBJ1-5 TRBV30 - TGTGCCTGGAAAAACTGTAGCAATCAGCCCCAGCATTTT CAWKNCSNQPQHF
- TRBJ1-4 TRBV7-8 few TGTGCCAGCAGCTTGAGGGCGACTAATGAAAAACTGTTTTTT CASSLRATNEKLFF
TRBD1 TRBJ1-4 TRBV30 few TGTGCCTGGAGTATTCAGGGGGCCAGTGAAAAACTGTTTTTT CAWSIQGASEKLFF
TRBD2 TRBJ2-7 TRBV24-1 - TGTGCCACCAGTGAGGCTAGCGGGTCCTACGAGCAGTACTTC CATSEASGSYEQYF
TRBD1 TRBJ2-5 TRBV11-2 - TGTGCCAGCAGCTTCGGCCCCGGACAGGGGCAAGAGACCCAGTACTTC CASSFGPGQGQETQYF
- TRBJ1-2 TRBV30 - TGTGCCTGGCGTTCTAACTATGGCTACACCTTC CAWRSNYGYTF
TRBD2 TRBJ2-3 TRBV6-4 once TGTGCCAGCAGTGACAGAGCGGGAGAAGCAGATACGCAGTATTTT CASSDRAGEADTQYF
TRBD1 TRBJ1-4 TRBV9 - TGTGCCAGCAGCGTAGGCCAGGGGGATGAAAAACTGTTTTTT CASSVGQGDEKLFF
TRBD2 TRBJ2-3 TRBV5-4 - TGTGCCAGCAGCGGACTAGCGGGAGGGGGTGATACGCAGTATTTT CASSGLAGGGDTQYF
- TRBJ2-7 TRBV5-5 - TGTGCCAGCAGCCCCCACTTTAACGGGGTCTACGAGCAGTACTTC CASSPHFNGVYEQYF
TRBD1 TRBJ2-3 TRBV4-1 - TGCGCCAGCAGCCAAGATAACAGGGGGACTGATACGCAGTATTTT CASSQDNRGTDTQYF
- TRBJ1-2 TRBV9 - TGTGCCAGCAGCGTAGCTGGCGGAACTAACTATGGCTACACCTTC CASSVAGGTNYGYTF
- TRBJ1-2 TRBV4-3 - TGCGCCAGCAGCCAAGATGCAGAGTCGGGTGGCTACACCTTC CASSQDAESGGYTF
TRBD2 TRBJ2-7 TRBV5-4 - TGTGCCAGCAGCCCGGGGGGGACTAGTGACATCTACGAGCAGTACTTC CASSPGGTSDIYEQYF
- TRBJ1-4 TRBV3-1/TRBV3-2 - TGTGCCAGCAGCTCTCGGGTCGGGAGACTGTTTTTT CASSSRVGRLFF
- TRBJ2-5 TRBV3-1/TRBV3-2 few TGTGCCAGCAGCCATAGGCTAGATCAAGAGACCCAGTACTTC CASSHRLDQETQYF
- TRBJ1-6 TRBV13 - TGTGCCAGCAGCTTAGCTACCGGCTCCTATAATTCACCCCTCCACTTT CASSLATGSYNSPLHF
- TRBJ2-1 TRBV7-6 few TGTGCCAGCAGCTTATCGTCCTACAATGAGCAGTTCTTC CASSLSSYNEQFF
TRBD1 TRBJ1-1 TRBV9 - TGTGCCAGCAGCCCTGAACAGGGGAGGAACACTGAAGCTTTCTTT CASSPEQGRNTEAFF
TRBD2 TRBJ2-7 TRBV7-7 - TGTGCTAGCAGCTTAGGGGAGGGGCCCTACGAGCAGTACTTC CASSLGEGPYEQYF
- TRBJ1-3 TRBV7-2 once TGTGCCAGCAGCCCCCCGGGGTACGGAAACACCATATATTTT CASSPPGYGNTIYF
TRBD2 TRBJ2-7 TRBV4-3 - TGCGCCAGCAGCCAAGATCAACTAGCGGGCTACGAGCAGTACTTC CASSQDQLAGYEQYF
TRBD1 TRBJ2-7 TRBV28 - TGTGCCAGCAGCAAAAGGGGGGGACAGGGTACCTACGAGCAGTACTTC CASSKRGGQGTYEQYF